This T cell receptor (beta chain) emerged from a study of cytomegalovirus exposure and HLA in healthy donors. At the level of the study: Samples from HLA-typed donors yielded 65 million to 90 million unique TCRs in an early data release. Whole-study results and caveats: In an earlier analysis, most TCR beta V segments were productive about 87% or about 30% of the time.

The primer mix had 60 Vbeta and 13 Jbeta primers. Methods used by the authors: The count from a later analysis was some 76 million unique TCR beta chains, 9.5 million to 13 million of them shared. The repertoire was sequenced with immunoSEQ multiplex PCR; TCRdb's copy has only in-frame clones and lacks some. The V and J calls and clone size were taken over from that table, and D and trimming were inferred from the DNA. Of 100,000 to 150,000 clones detected, around two thirds appear once; the ten largest clones hold 4.5% to 5%. This clone has a single count. Its antigen is as yet unknown. These donors counted as nominally healthy when sampled, but unrecorded immune exposures were likely. CDR3 length equals 14 residues. Trimming at V came to 4 bases and at J to 4 bases, leaving 7 bases not matched to a gene. CDR1 is SGHNT and CDR2 is YYREEE in the germline V gene (reference sequence).

This chain links TRBV5-4 with TRBJ2-5, with TRBD1 identical over 7 bases. The source of this sequence is a man between 60 and 70 years old in good health and CMV-seropositive. Sequencing used PBMCs. The CDR3: CASSKGTERETQYF. Written as DNA, the CDR3 is TGTGCCAGCAGCAAGGGGACAGAGCGAGAGACCCAGTACTTC.